This TCR beta chain appears in the sequencing data of a study of CD8 T cells in ankylosing spondylitis. The CDR3 has 15 amino acids. Unmatched junction bases numbered 9, after V lost 4 bases and J lost 5 bases. Germline V gene lookup returns CDR1 MNHEY and CDR2 SVGAGI. This clonotype was recorded a few times. Its antigen is not known. In TCRdb, the 5' RACE reads were re-called with MiXCR into one record per CDR3 protein. In the table there are 470,000 or so distinct CDR3 sequences, more than 25% of which are singletons. Study findings and constraints: Relatively rare in peripheral blood, disease-linked clones were also CD8+. One TCR beta motif, made up of under ten highly homologous variants, appeared characteristic of ankylosing spondylitis blood. It was reported that disease-linked clones were significantly enriched in matched ankylosing spondylitis synovial fluid.

This clonotype originated in a male donor with ankylosing spondylitis. The sequencing sample was made of blood, either unsorted or a sorted T cell fraction (not recorded which). The chain is built from TRBV6-5 and TRBJ2-5; TRBD2 matches at 8 bases. The CDR3 nucleotides read TGTGCCAGCAGTTCTACCGGGACTAGATACGAGACCCAGTACTTC. This encodes CASSSTGTRYETQYF.